The 26 T cell receptor beta chains given below trace back to one sample, sequenced in a study of CD8 T cells in ankylosing spondylitis. TCRdb reprocessed the 5' RACE reads via MiXCR and lists one record per CDR3 protein. The table records a few hundred thousand distinct CDR3 sequences, about 10% of them present only once. Sequencing was carried out using blood, either unsorted or a sorted T cell fraction (not recorded which). These receptors were collected from a male donor with ankylosing spondylitis or in good health (not recorded which).

This clonotype was detected many times. The genes are TRBV20-1 and TRBJ2-2, with TRBD1 matching over 12 bases. Germline V gene data show CDR1 as DFQATT and CDR2 as SNEGSKA (reference sequence). CDR3 length equals 19 residues. Trimming removed 1 base from V and 4 bases from J; junction bases left unmatched: 13. The CDR3 DNA is TGCAGTGCTAGAGCCAACATGGGACAGGGGGCCCTCTTCACCGGGGAGCTGTTTTTT. Amino acids: CSARANMGQGALFTGELFF.

This clonotype has just a few counts. The V call is TRBV12-3 or TRBV12-4, the J call TRBJ2-1, with TRBD1 as a possible D gene (5 bases). With 4 bases removed from V and 8 bases from J, the gap between germline ends came to 15 bases. This CDR3 is 14 amino acids long. The CDR3 protein is CASSWVPWGDEQFF. CDR3 in DNA: TGTGCCAGCAGTTGGGTCCCTTGGGGCGATGAGCAGTTCTTC.

At least ten counts were recorded for this clonotype. The rearrangement joins TRBV3-1 to TRBJ1-2; weak D call: TRBD1 (6 bases). The CDR3 runs 15 residues. Trimming left V 1 base short and J 2 bases short, with 11 bases between. Germline values: CDR1 LGHDT, CDR2 YNNKEL (reference sequence). CDR3: CASSQGTGQNYGYTF. The CDR3 region has the DNA TGTGCCAGCAGCCAAGGAACAGGGCAGAACTATGGCTACACCTTC.

The chain recombines TRBV12-3 or TRBV12-4 with TRBJ2-1; 7 bases map to TRBD2. V dropped 1 base and J dropped 8; count of bases not matched to a gene: 5. This CDR3 is 14 amino acids long. The CDR3 DNA reads TGTGCCAGCAGTTTAGGAGGACTAGGGTATGAGCAGTTCTTC. This gives the protein CASSLGGLGYEQFF.

This clonotype was observed once. The genes are TRBV11-2 and TRBJ2-1, with 9 positions matching TRBD2. Germline CDR1 and CDR2: SGHAT and FQNNGV. With V trimmed by 2 bases and J by 7 bases, 6 bases remained unmatched. This CDR3 has 15 residues. The CDR3 sequence is CASSLPAGGGNEQFF. DNA of the CDR3: TGTGCCAGCAGCTTACCAGCGGGGGGCGGGAATGAGCAGTTCTTC.

The chain links TRBV29-1 to TRBJ2-7; the D gene is possibly TRBD1 (6 bases). Trimming removed 3 bases from V and 5 bases from J, with 17 bases in between. Germline CDR1 is SQVTM and CDR2 is ANQGSEA. CDR3 length equals 14 residues. CDR3 coding DNA: TGCAGCGTTGAGGGCCCAGGGGTAATACACGAGCAGTACTTC. It yields the protein CSVEGPGVIHEQYF.

Notes on this clonotype: A read error may explain this, as a much larger clone is one base away. The chain joins TRBV20-1 to TRBJ2-3; possibly TRBD2 for D (6 bases). This CDR3 has 16 amino acids. Germline lookup yields CDR1 DFQATT and CDR2 SNEGSKA (reference sequence). CDR3: CCARDLARGSTDTQYF. The CDR3 DNA reads as TGCTGTGCTAGAGATCTCGCGCGGGGTAGCACAGATACGCAGTATTTT.

This chain links TRBV7-9 with TRBJ2-3; D is unclear. This CDR3 is 14 amino acids long. Trimming pared 1 base from V and 4 bases from J, leaving 9 bases between. CDR1 and CDR2 from the germline V gene are SEHNR and FQNEAQ (reference sequence). CDR3 DNA sequence: TGTGCCAGCAGCTTAGGGTTCCCCGCAGATACGCAGTATTTT. Translated: CASSLGFPADTQYF.

This clonotype was seen repeatedly, ten times or more. V and J are TRBV5-1 and TRBJ1-1, with D perhaps matching TRBD1 (5 bases). The CDR3 covers 13 residues. V lost 6 bases, J lost 1 base, and 10 bases lay in between. Per the germline V gene, CDR1 is SGHRS and CDR2 is YFSETQ. CDR3 residues: CASMTVENTEAFF. DNA of the CDR3: TGCGCCAGCATGACAGTCGAGAACACTGAAGCTTTCTTT. Full variable domain (outside the CDR3, taken from reference TRBV5-1 and TRBJ1-1): KAGVTQTPRYLIKTRGQQVTLSCSPISGHRSVSWYQQTPGQGLQFLFEYFSETQRNKGNFPGRFSGRQFSNSRSEMNVSTLELGDSALYLCASMTVENTEAFFGQGTRLTVV.

In this sample, this clonotype turned up many times. The chain combines TRBV4-1 with TRBJ2-3, with 8 bases that match TRBD2. V trimming: 0 bases; J trimming: 5 bases; junction bases outside the gene matches: 13. The germline gives CDR1 MGHRA, CDR2 YSYEKL. The CDR3 has 18 amino acids. The CDR3, as DNA: TGCGCCAGCAGCCAAGAGGAAGCTACGACGGGGGGGGGAGATACGCAGTATTTT. This translates into CASSQEEATTGGGDTQYF.

The chain recombines TRBV7-9 with TRBJ2-5; a possible D gene is TRBD1 (5 bases). Trimming took off 1 base at V and 4 bases at J, with 10 bases between the two ends. Germline V gene data show CDR1 as SEHNR and CDR2 as FQNEAQ (reference sequence). This CDR3 is built from 14 residues. The CDR3 spells CASSLVPQGETQYF. CDR3 DNA: TGTGCCAGCAGCTTAGTTCCGCAGGGAGAGACCCAGTACTTC. The whole variable domain, remainder taken from reference TRBV7-9 and TRBJ2-5, is DTGVSQNPRHKITKRGQNVTFRCDPISEHNRLYWYRQTLGQGPEFLTYFQNEAQLEKSRLLSDRFSAERPKGSFSTLEIQRTEQGDSAMYLCASSLVPQGETQYFGPGTRLLVL.

V and J are TRBV20-1 and TRBJ2-1; 11 nucleotides line up with TRBD2. This CDR3 has 18 residues. Germline CDR1 reads DFQATT; CDR2 reads SNEGSKA (reference sequence). V trimming: 0 bases; J trimming: 0 bases; junction bases outside the gene matches: 7. CDR3 in DNA: TGCAGTGCTAGAGATTTCGAGACTAGCGGGAACTCCTACAATGAGCAGTTCTTC. It translates to CSARDFETSGNSYNEQFF.

This clonotype was observed at least ten times. The genes are TRBV20-1 and TRBJ1-6; maybe TRBD1 (5 bases). V lost 3 bases, J lost 16 bases, and 19 bases lay in between. This CDR3 has 13 amino acids. Germline V gene lookup returns CDR1 DFQATT and CDR2 SNEGSKA (reference sequence). The CDR3 spells CSASGTDGLTLHF. CDR3 nucleotide sequence: TGCAGTGCTAGTGGGACCGATGGACTGACGCTCCACTTT.

V gene TRBV30 combines with J gene TRBJ2-2, with D maybe TRBD2 (6 bases). In germline, CDR1 is GTSNPN, CDR2 SVGIG (reference sequence). The CDR3 sequence is 13 residues long. Trimming took 4 bases from V and 5 from J, leaving 11 bases between them. The CDR3 DNA is TGTGCCTGGACCCCAGGAGGGACCGGGGAGCTGTTTTTT. The encoded protein is CAWTPGGTGELFF.

This clonotype came up a few times. The chain uses TRBV13 and TRBJ2-1; 7 bases fit TRBD2. V was clipped by 0 bases and J by 7 bases; unmatched bases: 6. The V gene's germline CDR1 is PRHDT and CDR2 FYEKMQ (reference sequence). The CDR3 is 15 amino acids. The chain's CDR3 is CASSLGGLAVNEQFF. CDR3 bases: TGTGCCAGCAGCTTAGGGGGTCTAGCGGTGAATGAGCAGTTCTTC.

This clonotype was observed at least ten times. The rearrangement joins TRBV2 to TRBJ2-7; either TRBD1 or TRBD2 may supply D (5 bases each). The CDR3 has 14 amino acids. The germline V gene encodes CDR1 SNHLY and CDR2 FYNNEI. The V and J ends lost 11 bases and 3 bases respectively, with 20 bases between them. The CDR3: CASRGEVKVYEQYF. The CDR3 region has the DNA TGTGCCTCTCGAGGGGAAGTGAAAGTCTACGAGCAGTACTTC.

Concerning this clonotype: Its ends do not fully match the called genes, so a read error is possible. The rearrangement links TRBV12-3 or TRBV12-4 to TRBJ1-5; the D is unclear. The CDR3 extends over 14 amino acids. CDR3 DNA: TGTGCCAGCAGTTTAGCAGTAGTCAATCACCCCCAGCATTTT. This translates into CASSLAVVNHPQHF.

This clonotype was counted many times. This chain uses TRBV6-2 or TRBV6-3 with TRBJ2-5; 8 bases are shared with TRBD2. This CDR3 region has 14 residues. V lost 5 bases and J lost 3; bases outside the gene matches: 5. Germline CDR1 MNHEY, CDR2 SVGEGT. In DNA form, the CDR3 reads TGTGCCAGCAGTGACCCGGGACTAGAAGAGACCCAGTACTTC. Amino acids: CASSDPGLEETQYF.

This chain uses TRBV7-8 with TRBJ1-6, with unresolved D. Trimming left V 5 bases short and J 6 bases short, with 14 bases between. The length of the CDR3 is 15 residues. CDR1 and CDR2 (germline): SGHVS, FQNEAQ. This CDR3 reads CASSLRTGSNSPLHF. DNA for the CDR3: TGTGCCAGCAGCCTGAGGACGGGTAGTAATTCACCCCTCCACTTT.

The genes are TRBV6-2 or TRBV6-3 and TRBJ2-5; TRBD1 agrees at 10 bases. The CDR3 extends over 15 amino acids. With 5 bases clipped from V and 2 bases from J, the junction kept 5 bases outside the gene matches. The germline V gene has CDR1 MNHEY and CDR2 SVGEGT. CDR3 region: CASSGDRGEQETQYF. The CDR3 DNA reads as TGTGCCAGCAGTGGGGACAGGGGTGAACAAGAGACCCAGTACTTC.

The J gene is TRBJ1-1, the V gene TRBV3-1, with D possibly being TRBD1 (6 bases). CDR1 LGHDT and CDR2 YNNKEL come from the germline V gene (reference sequence). This CDR3 is built from 14 residues. Trimming shortened V by 1 base and J by 11 bases, and 17 bases separated the two germline ends. CDR3 in DNA: TGTGCCAGCAGCCAAGTGGACAGAGACGGTCGGGCTTTCTTT. It is translated as CASSQVDRDGRAFF.

This clonotype was detected ten times or more. The chain joins TRBV6-1 to TRBJ1-1, with 10 bases matching TRBD1. The CDR3 loop spans 16 amino acids. The germline V gene encodes CDR1 MNHNS and CDR2 SASEGT. Trimming at V came to 5 bases and at J to 1 base, leaving 7 bases not matched to a gene. The CDR3 coding sequence is TGTGCCAGCAGTACAGGGGACAGGGGTGAGAACACTGAAGCTTTCTTT. Translating gives CASSTGDRGENTEAFF.

This clonotype was detected ten times or more. The chain combines TRBV6-5 with TRBJ2-7; D unclear. Per the germline V gene, CDR1 is MNHEY and CDR2 is SVGAGI. CDR3 size: 12 residues. Deletions cut 8 bases from V and 6 bases from J, with 14 bases between. The CDR3 coding sequence is TGTGCCAGCCAGGCCCCTCGCTCCGAGCAGTACTTC. Protein: CASQAPRSEQYF.

This clonotype was picked up a small number of times. This sequence joins TRBV9 and TRBJ1-2; weak D call: TRBD1 (6 bases). The germline V and J ends were trimmed by 2 bases and 7 bases, with 15 bases remaining between them. Germline V CDR1 and CDR2: SGDLS, YYNGEE. The CDR3 is made up of 14 amino acids. The chain's CDR3 is CASSVSGAEGGYTF. The CDR3 region has the DNA TGTGCCAGCAGCGTGTCAGGGGCGGAGGGTGGCTACACCTTC.

The chain links TRBV5-1 to TRBJ1-1, with D perhaps matching TRBD1 (6 bases). Trimming left V 4 bases short and J 4 bases short, with 14 bases between. Germline CDR1 SGHRS, CDR2 YFSETQ. CDR3 length: 14 amino acids. DNA of the CDR3: TGCGCCAGCAGCCTCAACTTACAGGGCACTGAAGCTTTCTTT. Translating it yields CASSLNLQGTEAFF.

There are many counts of this clonotype. The J gene is TRBJ2-1, the V gene TRBV18; D remains ambiguous. Germline loops: CDR1 KGHSH, CDR2 LQKENI. With 3 bases removed from V and 4 bases from J, the gap between germline ends came to 10 bases. The CDR3 runs to 14 residues. CDR3 sequence: CASSPLPLYNEQFF. Written as DNA, the CDR3 is TGTGCCAGCTCACCGTTACCGTTATACAATGAGCAGTTCTTC.